This T cell receptor beta chain was sequenced during a study of cytomegalovirus exposure and HLA in healthy donors. About this clone: The antigen is not known.

Findings and limits, study-wide: Some V segments, TRBV6-2 and TRBV6-3 among them, were indistinguishable and were therefore excluded. Later on, analysis showed that most CMV-associated TCR beta chains appeared to be HLA-restricted.

After removal of 11 bases from V and 5 bases from J, the junction contained 10 bases not matched to a gene. Germline V CDR1 and CDR2: MNHNS, SASEGT. The CDR3 spans 13 residues. With 60 Vbeta and 13 Jbeta primers, the PCR was carried out. Assay: immunoSEQ multiplex PCR; the TCRdb copy retains only in-frame clones and omits some. The sample shows over 100,000 clones, 9.5% to 13% of them seen only once. Those who donated were healthy bone marrow donors. The source material was PBMCs. The rearrangement joins TRBV6-1 to TRBJ2-5, with 8 positions matching TRBD2. This clonotype was obtained from a man in his forties or fifties in good health and CMV-seropositive. The CDR3 loop is CARGTGGGETQYF. For the CDR3, the DNA is TGTGCCCGGGGCACGGGAGGGGGGGAGACCCAGTACTTC.